A single sample gave rise to the 13 T cell receptor beta chains below, sequenced in a study of memory CD4+ T cells and cytomegalovirus serostatus. The protocol was immunoSEQ multiplex PCR, while the TCRdb copy is restricted to in-frame clones and leaves out a portion. Among tens of thousands of clones listed, around 76% were seen once. Single viable CD3+CD4+CD8-CD45RO+ cells were sorted as the memory CD4+ T cells. Sequenced sample: memory CD4+ T cells from blood. The receptors were sampled from an adult in good health and CMV-seropositive.

In its sample, this clone was seen a few times. V is TRBV30 and J is TRBJ1-1; D is unclear. The CDR3 sequence is 13 residues long. CDR1 GTSNPN and CDR2 SVGIG come from the germline V gene (reference sequence). V was clipped by 0 bases and J by 1 base, with 6 bases between them. This CDR3 is CAWSVGQNTEAFF. In nucleotides, the CDR3 is TGTGCCTGGAGTGTGGGTCAGAACACTGAAGCTTTCTTT.

This clone was observed a handful of times. This chain connects TRBV6-5 to TRBJ2-2; TRBD2 aligns across 12 bases. V lost 6 bases and J lost 5; bases outside the gene matches: 4. In germline, CDR1 is MNHEY, CDR2 SVGAGI. The CDR3 consists of 15 residues. The CDR3 here is CASRGTSGSTGELFF. The CDR3 DNA reads as TGTGCCAGCAGGGGGACTAGCGGGTCAACCGGGGAGCTGTTTTTT.

The rearrangement links TRBV19 to TRBJ1-1; 8 bases fit TRBD1. V trimming: 5 bases; J trimming: 3 bases; junction bases outside the gene matches: 17. Per the germline V gene, CDR1 is LNHDA and CDR2 is SQIVND (reference sequence). This CDR3 is 18 amino acids long. The CDR3, as DNA: TGTGCCAGTAGTCCCATAGGGGTCTACCAGGGGGCGGACACTGAAGCTTTCTTT. The encoded protein is CASSPIGVYQGADTEAFF.

The J gene is TRBJ1-4, the V gene TRBV7-2, with TRBD1 identical over 8 bases. Losses at the gene ends were 5 bases for V and 8 bases for J; bases not matched to a gene: 16. This CDR3 comprises 17 residues. Germline V gene data show CDR1 as SGHTA and CDR2 as FQGNSA. This CDR3 is CASSPIGPRTGNEKLFF. DNA of the CDR3: TGTGCCAGCAGCCCCATAGGACCCCGGACAGGGAACGAAAAACTGTTTTTT.

This clone has more than one count but fewer than ten. The gene calls are TRBV30 and TRBJ1-2, with 12 nucleotides matching TRBD1. The length of the CDR3 is 16 residues. Trimming cost V 5 bases and J 8 bases; bases outside gene matches: 15. Germline V gene lookup returns CDR1 GTSNPN and CDR2 SVGIG (reference sequence). CDR3 residues: CAWAPGTGGFRKGYTF. The DNA of the CDR3 is TGTGCCTGGGCCCCAGGGACAGGGGGCTTTCGGAAGGGCTACACCTTC.

The rearrangement uses TRBV19 and TRBJ2-7, with TRBD2 identical over 7 bases. The germline V gene has CDR1 LNHDA and CDR2 SQIVND (reference sequence). V gave up 5 bases and J gave up 4 bases; unmatched junction bases: 11. This CDR3 region has 15 residues. CDR3 sequence: CASSLLGSREYEQYF. The CDR3 DNA is TGTGCCAGTAGTCTCCTCGGATCGCGGGAGTACGAGCAGTACTTC.

This clone was seen only a few times. The V call is TRBV4-3, the J call TRBJ2-7; the D gene is possibly TRBD1 (7 bases). The germline V gene has CDR1 LGHNA and CDR2 YSLEER. Trimming left V 1 base short and J 6 bases short, with 16 bases between. CDR3 length equals 15 residues. Here the CDR3 reads CASSQAPQGGTEQYF. Here the CDR3 DNA reads TGCGCCAGCAGCCAAGCCCCCCAGGGGGGAACCGAGCAGTACTTC.

This chain links TRBV5-3 with TRBJ2-7, with TRBD2 matching over 13 bases. TRBV5-3 is treated as an ORF (open reading frame) with a function not yet certain. J gave up 4 bases and V 4 bases, and 5 bases lay outside the gene matches. The CDR3 consists of 15 residues. The CDR3 here is CARSHGTSGNYEQYF. CDR3 bases: TGTGCCAGAAGCCACGGGACTAGCGGGAATTACGAGCAGTACTTC.

V usage is TRBV7-2 and J usage is TRBJ2-7; 12 bases map to TRBD2. The germline V gene has CDR1 SGHTA and CDR2 FQGNSA. The CDR3 extends over 15 amino acids. J was trimmed by 5 bases and V by 4 bases; bases with no gene match: 6. The CDR3 nucleotides read TGTGCCAGCAGCTCCCGGACTAGCGGGAAGAACGAGCAGTACTTC. It encodes CASSSRTSGKNEQYF.

The chain has TRBV4-2 and TRBJ1-3, with D maybe TRBD1 (5 bases). Trimming removed 0 bases from V and 2 bases from J, with 8 bases in between. The CDR3 has 15 residues. Germline values: CDR1 LGHNA, CDR2 YNFKEQ. CDR3 bases: TGTGCCAGCAGCCAAGACGCAGGGCCTGGAAACACCATATATTTT. Translation: CASSQDAGPGNTIYF.

The rearrangement uses TRBV4-2 and TRBJ1-5; D not resolved. The CDR3 sequence is 16 residues long. In germline, CDR1 is LGHNA, CDR2 YNFKEQ. V lost 0 bases and J 5 bases, leaving 14 bases between the germline ends. The DNA of the CDR3 is TGTGCCAGCAGCCAAGATTCGGGCGGCGCGGATCAGCCCCAGCATTTT. This gives the protein CASSQDSGGADQPQHF.

The J gene is TRBJ1-2, the V gene TRBV7-9; TRBD1 matches at 7 bases. The V gene's germline CDR1 is SEHNR and CDR2 FQNEAQ (reference sequence). J gave up 8 bases and V 0 bases, and 6 bases lay outside the gene matches. The CDR3 contains 14 residues. Written as DNA, the CDR3 is TGTGCCAGCAGCTTAGCACAGGGGACGGGAGGCTACACCTTC. This translates into CASSLAQGTGGYTF.

In this sample, this clone turned up a few times. The rearrangement uses TRBV7-3 and TRBJ2-1, with a tentative D call TRBD1 (5 bases). Trimming took 4 bases from V and 5 from J, leaving 12 bases between them. CDR3 length: 14 residues. Germline CDR1 is SGHTA and CDR2 is FQGTGA. CDR3 DNA sequence: TGTGCCAGCAGCTCGGACACCCTCCACAATGAGCAGTTCTTC. Translated: CASSSDTLHNEQFF. Drawing the rest from reference TRBV7-3 and TRBJ2-1, the complete variable domain is GAGVSQTPSNKVTEKGKYVELRCDPISGHTALYWYRQSLGQGPEFLIYFQGTGAADDSGLPNDRFFAVRPEGSVSTLKIQRTERGDSAVYLCASSSDTLHNEQFFGPGTRLTVL.